This T cell receptor beta chain was sequenced during a study of T cells in Graves' hyperthyroidism and ophthalmopathy (dated by TCRdb to the late 2010s). About the study as a whole: Peripheral blood samples were taken at the time of initial diagnosis, prior to any treatment. Following sampling, methimazole starting at 30 mg daily was given to hyperthyroidism patients, and high-dose intravenous methylprednisolone was given to ophthalmopathy patients. The paper describes TCR Vbeta CDR3 sequencing of about 140 peripheral blood samples, made up of fewer than 50 ophthalmopathy patients, some 80 hyperthyroidism patients and some 17 progressor patients. Whether ophthalmopathy could be predicted prospectively was tested in an independent validation cohort made up of some 20 hyperthyroidism patients plus 17 patients who later progressed to ophthalmopathy. A discovery cohort of about a hundred patients, roughly 43 with Graves' ophthalmopathy and 55 to 60 with stable Graves' hyperthyroidism, was used to find distinguishing TCR V-J signatures. The 90 or so discovery patients were randomly split 7:3 into training and test sets. In addition, the study compared T-cell repertoires in thyroid tissue and in blood from five to seven Graves' hyperthyroidism patients.

In the ophthalmopathy patients, disease was moderately to severely active, with a Clinical Activity Score of 3 or more, a NOSPECS grade of 4 or more, and a duration of less than 3 months. Any patient with an uncontrolled infection, another autoimmune disease, pregnancy or lactation was excluded. Diagnoses were established on the basis of clinical symptoms, serum thyroxine and TRAb, thyroid ultrasound, and orbital computed tomography. PBMCs were separated from about 10 ml of fresh peripheral blood using Ficoll-Paque density gradient centrifugation. Total RNA was extracted using Trizol reagent, and RNA quality was assessed on an Agilent 2100 Bioanalyzer. Taken from the germline V gene, the CDR1 and CDR2 loops are KGHDR and SFDVKD. The junction carries 8 bases between V and J, which are trimmed by 5 bases and 4 bases respectively. Reading from cysteine to phenylalanine, the CDR3 counts 14 amino acids. Only the CDR3 DNA is retained, 42 bases long and in frame from the first base.

On the study overall, not on this receptor specifically: In validation, the model predicted progression to ophthalmopathy with about 71% sensitivity and about 73% specificity, a median of approximately 6.7 months before onset. Sample size was not statistically predetermined, and investigators were not blinded to group allocation. In cross-validation, a model built on a 13 V-J signature told ophthalmopathy apart from stable hyperthyroidism with under 90% sensitivity and roughly 81% specificity, and in testing the same model reached 80%/75%. Most expanded thyroid clonotypes (frequency above 0.001) were also detected in blood, a finding suggesting that blood repertoires may reflect thyroid immune responses.

TCR beta CDR3 regions were amplified from RNA transcripts. A first-round RT-PCR of the TCR CDR3 used the HTBI primer set with the Qiagen OneStep RT-PCR kit. The libraries were constructed in a second round of multiplex PCR and then size-selected and purified. Sequencing of the libraries was done on an Illumina HiSeq2000 using paired-end 100 bp reads. In the original analysis: Raw data were processed with SOAPnuke, discarding reads with adapters, uncalled bases, mean Phred below 15, or no exact constant-primer or identifier match. COPE v1.2.5 was used to merge high-quality paired reads, and clonotypes were defined as unique nucleotide sequences. MiTCR v1.1 was used to align the clonotypes against IMGT TRBV, TRBD and TRBJ reference segments. Analysis was restricted to V-J combinations with a frequency above 0.0001, which covered 99% to 99.2% of repertoires. The TCS score was defined as the ratio of F50 (clonal expansion) to E x V (chaos), calculated using BLOSUM62-based TCRdist between CDR3 peptides within each V-J. Welch's t-statistics and random forest reduced 514 V-J features to 13, which were used in a naive Bayes classifier (R e1071). TCRdb cleaned the public reads at Q25 with fastp, built clones with MiXCR and kept in-frame beta chains. Each record represents a unique CDR3 protein, reported with the most common genes and DNA among its rows. The V and J calls were not made by the authors but by TCRdb's processing. The sample yields about 380,000 distinct CDR3 sequences; 15% to 20% were counted once. The ten largest clones take up 40% of the sample.

To note about this clonotype: No antigen is known for it. Base qualities are not provided; no much larger clone lies one nucleotide away.

The clonotype was recovered from a man in his late teens or twenties with Graves' ophthalmopathy. In this chain, TRBV24-1 is recombined with TRBJ2-6; the best D guess is TRBD2, with 5 bases matching. Sequenced: blood. In nucleotides, the sequence is TGTGCCACCAGTGGAGGGCCCGGGGCCAACGTCCTGACTTTC. The translation is CATSGGPGANVLTF.